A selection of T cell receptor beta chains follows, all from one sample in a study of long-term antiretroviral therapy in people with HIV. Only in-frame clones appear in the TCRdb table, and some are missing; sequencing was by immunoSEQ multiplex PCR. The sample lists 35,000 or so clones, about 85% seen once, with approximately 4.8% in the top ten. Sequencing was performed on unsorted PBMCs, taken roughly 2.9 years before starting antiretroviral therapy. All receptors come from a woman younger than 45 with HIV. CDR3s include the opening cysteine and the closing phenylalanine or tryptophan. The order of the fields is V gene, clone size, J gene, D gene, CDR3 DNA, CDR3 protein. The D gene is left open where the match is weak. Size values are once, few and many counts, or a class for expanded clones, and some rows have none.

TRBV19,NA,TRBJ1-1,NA,TGTGCCAGTAGTATAGATCGTGGGAGTCGGGCACCTGAAGCTTTCTTT,CASSIDRGSRAPEAFF
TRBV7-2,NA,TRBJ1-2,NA,TGTGCCAGCAGCTCGGCAGGGCAGTCTAACTATGGCTACACCTTC,CASSSAGQSNYGYTF
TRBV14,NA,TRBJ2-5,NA,TGTGCCAGCAGCCAACAAGACATCTACGAGGGGACCCAGTACTTC,CASSQQDIYEGTQYF
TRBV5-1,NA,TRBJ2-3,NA,TGCGCCAGCGAAGACTCGATCACAGATACGCAGTATTTT,CASEDSITDTQYF
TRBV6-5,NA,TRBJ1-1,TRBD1,TGTGCCAGCAGTTCGAAAGGGGGCGAGGGTGAAGCTTTCTTT,CASSSKGGEGEAFF
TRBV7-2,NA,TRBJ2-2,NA,TGTGCCAGCAGCTTAGAGGGGGGGCAGGGGGTCACCGGGGAGCTGTTTTTT,CASSLEGGQGVTGELFF
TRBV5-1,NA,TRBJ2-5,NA,TGCGCCAGCAGCTTGACGGTGAAACAAGAGACCCAGTACTTC,CASSLTVKQETQYF
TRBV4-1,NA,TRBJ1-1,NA,TGCGCCAGCAGCCAAGATTCGTCGTTGAACACTGAAGCTTTCTTT,CASSQDSSLNTEAFF
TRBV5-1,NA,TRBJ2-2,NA,TGCGCCAGCAGCTCTCGGCAGAGTAACACCGGGGAGCTGTTTTTT,CASSSRQSNTGELFF
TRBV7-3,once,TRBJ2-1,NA,TGTGCCAGCAGCCTCTCTCGCAATGAGCAGTTCTTC,CASSLSRNEQFF
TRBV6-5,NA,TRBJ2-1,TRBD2,TGTGCCAGCAGTTACAAGGGAGGGTTTGAGCAGTTCTTC,CASSYKGGFEQFF
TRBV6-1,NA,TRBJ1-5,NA,TGTGCCAGCGTACTGAATAGCAATCAGCCCCAGCATTTT,CASVLNSNQPQHF
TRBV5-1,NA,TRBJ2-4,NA,TGCGCCAGCAGCTTGCTTTTTAAGGTAAGGGGGGGTCTAGCCAAAAACATTCAGTACTTC,CASSLLFKVRGGLAKNIQYF
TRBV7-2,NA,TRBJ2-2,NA,TGTGCCAGCAGCTTGGAGACCGGGGAGCTGTTTTTT,CASSLETGELFF
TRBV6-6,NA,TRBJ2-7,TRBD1,TGTGCCAGCAGCAAGACAGGGGGAGGTGACGAGCAGTACTTC,CASSKTGGGDEQYF
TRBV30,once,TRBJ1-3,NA,TGTGCCTGGAGTGTACGATCGGTTTGGGGGGCTGGAAACACCATATATTTT,CAWSVRSVWGAGNTIYF
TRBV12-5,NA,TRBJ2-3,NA,TGTGCTAGTGGTTTGACAATGGGGGGAACAGATACGCAGTATTTT,CASGLTMGGTDTQYF
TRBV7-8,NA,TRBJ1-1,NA,TGTGCCAGCAGCTTAGCAGGGGTTACTGAAGCTTTCTTT,CASSLAGVTEAFF
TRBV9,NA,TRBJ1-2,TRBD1,TGTGCCAGCAGCGAGAGAGGGACAGGGTTGAACTATGGCTACACCTTC,CASSERGTGLNYGYTF
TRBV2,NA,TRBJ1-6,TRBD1,TGTGCCAGCAGCCCGAGCGAGGGACAGCTCAATTCACCCCTCCACTTT,CASSPSEGQLNSPLHF
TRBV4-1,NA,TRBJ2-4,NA,TGCGCCAGCAGCCAAGGGGCTACCGCGGGTTTTGGAAACATTCAGTACTTC,CASSQGATAGFGNIQYF
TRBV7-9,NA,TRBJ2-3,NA,TGTGCCAGCTCTACAGATACGCAGTATTTT,CASSTDTQYF
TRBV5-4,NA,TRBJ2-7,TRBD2,TGTGCCAGCAGCTCCGGGGGGGGTTACGAACGCGAGCAGTACTTC,CASSSGGGYEREQYF
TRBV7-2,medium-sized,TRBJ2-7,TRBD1,TGTGCCAGCAGCTCGACAGGGTACGAGCAGTACTTC,CASSSTGYEQYF
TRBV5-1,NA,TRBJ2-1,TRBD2,TGCGCCAGCAGGGAAACTAGCGGGGGCATGGGAGAGGGTGAGCAGTTCTTC,CASRETSGGMGEGEQFF
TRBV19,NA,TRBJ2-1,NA,TGTGCCAGTACGGCGAGAGCCTACAATGAGCAGTTCTTC,CASTARAYNEQFF
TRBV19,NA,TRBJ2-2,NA,TGTGCCAGTAGTAGTGGACAGAACACCGGGGAGCTGTTTTTT,CASSSGQNTGELFF
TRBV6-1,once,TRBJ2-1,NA,TGTGCCAGCAGTGAAAGGGGCCGTCCGGAAAATGAGCAGTTCTTC,CASSERGRPENEQFF
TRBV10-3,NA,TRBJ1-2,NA,TGTGCCATCAGTGAGTCTTGGGACACCTCGTATGGCTACACCTTC,CAISESWDTSYGYTF
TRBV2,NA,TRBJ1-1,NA,TGTGCCAGCAGTGAAGAGGGTCCGGGATTTAACACTGAAGCTTTCTTT,CASSEEGPGFNTEAFF
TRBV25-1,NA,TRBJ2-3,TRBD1,TGTGCCAGCAGTGTAACCGGGACAGAATTCACAGATACGCAGTATTTT,CASSVTGTEFTDTQYF
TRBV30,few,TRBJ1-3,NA,TGTGCCTGGAGTGTCAAAGGGCCACCTGGAAACACCATATATTTT,CAWSVKGPPGNTIYF
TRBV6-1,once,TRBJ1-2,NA,TGTGCCAGCAGTGAACGGTCGGGGGGCGTCTATGGCTACACCTTC,CASSERSGGVYGYTF
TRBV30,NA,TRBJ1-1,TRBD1,TGTGCCTGGACAACCGGGACAGGGGTCGCTTTCTTT,CAWTTGTGVAFF
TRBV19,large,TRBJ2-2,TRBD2,TGTGCCAGTAGTGTTCTAGCGGGGGGTGTCACCGGGGAGCTGTTTTTT,CASSVLAGGVTGELFF
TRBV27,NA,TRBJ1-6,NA,TGTGCCAGCACCCTGAAAGGCGGTTCACCCCTCCACTTT,CASTLKGGSPLHF
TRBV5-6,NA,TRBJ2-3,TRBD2,TGTGCCAGCAGTCCGAGACTAGCTATCACAGATACGCAGTATTTT,CASSPRLAITDTQYF
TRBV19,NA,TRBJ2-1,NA,TGTGCCAGTAGTACTGGCTTTGGAAATGAGCAGTTCTTC,CASSTGFGNEQFF
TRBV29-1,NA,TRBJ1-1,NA,TGCAGCGCATCGGAACAGCTATACACTGAAGCTTTCTTT,CSASEQLYTEAFF
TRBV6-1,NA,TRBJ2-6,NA,TGTGCCAGCAGTGAGGACGACTCTGGGGCCAACGTCCTGACTTTC,CASSEDDSGANVLTF
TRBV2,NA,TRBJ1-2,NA,TGTGCCAGCTCAGCCAAGCAGTATGGCTACACCTTC,CASSAKQYGYTF
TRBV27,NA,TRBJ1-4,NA,TGTGCCAGCAGTTTATGGTCCGGGGGCGCAACTAATGAAAAACTGTTTTTT,CASSLWSGGATNEKLFF
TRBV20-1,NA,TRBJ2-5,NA,TGCAGTGCCCGACAGCAAGAGACCCAGTACTTC,CSARQQETQYF
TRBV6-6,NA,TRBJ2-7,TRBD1,TGTGCCAGTGGTCCGGGACAGGGGTCCTACGAGCAGTACTTC,CASGPGQGSYEQYF
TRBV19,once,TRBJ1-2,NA,TGTGCCAGTAGTACCAGGTCGATCTATGGCTACACCTTC,CASSTRSIYGYTF
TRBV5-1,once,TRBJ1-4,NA,TGCGCCAGCAGCGCCGGACCCGGTACAGATGAAAAACTGTTTTTT,CASSAGPGTDEKLFF
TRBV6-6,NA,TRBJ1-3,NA,TGTGCCAGCAGCTTTGGAAACACCATATATTTT,CASSFGNTIYF
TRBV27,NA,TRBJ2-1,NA,TGTGCCAGCAGTTTATCGTTAGGGACCCATGCCTATGAGCAGTTCTTC,CASSLSLGTHAYEQFF
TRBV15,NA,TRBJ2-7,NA,TGTGCCACCAGCAAAAACCAGGGGGGGGACACGCGATCCGGCGAGCAGTACTTC,CATSKNQGGDTRSGEQYF
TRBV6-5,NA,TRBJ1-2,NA,TGTGCCAGCACCTCAAGGGCAGGATATGGCTACACCTTC,CASTSRAGYGYTF
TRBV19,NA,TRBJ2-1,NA,TGTGCCAGTAGTATAGGGGGGGAGACTAGTCCAAATGAGCAGTTCTTC,CASSIGGETSPNEQFF
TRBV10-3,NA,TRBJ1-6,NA,TGTGCCATCAGTATGGGGCGCGATTCACCCCTCCACTTT,CAISMGRDSPLHF
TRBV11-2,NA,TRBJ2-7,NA,TGTGCCAGCAGCTTAAAGCAGGGGCATACCTACGAGCAGTACTTC,CASSLKQGHTYEQYF
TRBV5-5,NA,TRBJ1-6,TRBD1,TGTGCCAGCAGCTCCTTGGGACAGCGGGATCTTTCACCCCTCCACTTT,CASSSLGQRDLSPLHF
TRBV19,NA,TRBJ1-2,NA,TGTGCCAGTAGTATAGGCCCGTTAGATCCGGGACTATACGGCTACACCTTC,CASSIGPLDPGLYGYTF
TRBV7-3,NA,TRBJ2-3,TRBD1,TGTGCCAGCAGTGACAGGGGTAATGGTGCAAATACGCAGTATTTT,CASSDRGNGANTQYF
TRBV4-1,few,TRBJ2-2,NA,TGCGCCAGCAGCCAACCCTTGGGAGGGGAGCTGTTTTTT,CASSQPLGGELFF